This T cell receptor (beta chain) emerged from a study of blood T cell repertoires in COVID-19 (dated by TCRdb to between 2020 and 2021). General notes on the study: Samples covering the acute and convalescent phases of COVID-19 were provided by collaborators in the United States, Italy and Spain. The prospective study material was composed of cDNA or gDNA derived from T cells, B-cell-depleted T cells, or PBMCs. Deeply sampled blood TCRbeta repertoires from subjects exposed to, actively infected with, or recovered from COVID-19 were included in the dataset. A freely available public database, intended as a resource for researchers studying the immune response to SARS-CoV-2, is where the repertoires were released. Samples were obtained from the ongoing ImmuneRACE study (first 160 participants) and from 1,254 subjects provided by 6 global collaborators. Nearly every sample came with metadata listing a de-identified subject ID, COVID-19 status, age in years and sex. HLA class I and class II types, where available, came from metadata supplied by the sample provider rather than from assay-based typing. Here is what the overall study found, with its caveats: The amount of clinical and demographic metadata varied by source and participant and was provided uncurated.

The germline V gene encodes CDR1 SGHVS and CDR2 FNYEAQ. The germline V end is reduced by 6 bases and the J end by 4 bases; junction bases left unmatched: 18. The CDR3 contains 18 residues, cysteine and phenylalanine counted. CDR3 DNA is the only sequence kept; it has 54 bases, read in frame from the first base. Each collaborating institution followed its own protocols to collect whole blood in K2EDTA tubes. Collaborator samples were shipped for TCRbeta analysis as frozen whole blood, isolated PBMCs, or DNA extracted from either sample type. The immunoSEQ Assay, a bias-controlled multiplex PCR, was used to amplify TCRbeta CDR3 regions from genomic DNA. On the authors' methods: The number of nucleated cells in each sample was estimated by amplification of reference gene primers within the assay. To quantify the absolute abundance of each unique TCRbeta CDR3 rearrangement, sequence reads were collapsed and filtered. For each sample, productive Simpson clonality was calculated as the square root of Simpson's diversity index over productive rearrangements. In TCRdb, the immuneACCESS table is reduced to in-frame sequences with V and J assigned. These tables do not hold every clone; where another copy was compared, an unresolved V gene accounts for under half, and the others remain unexplained. For V, J and clone size, that table is used; D and trimming come from the DNA. This sample gives about 180,000 clones in total; 70% to 90% of them show up just once. Together, the top ten hold 8% to 10% of the sample.

Remarks on this clone: The antigen it recognizes is unknown. Nothing much larger sits one base from this clone, and base qualities are not available.

The V and J genes are TRBV7-6 and TRBJ2-1, with 7 bases matching TRBD2. This receptor was obtained from a man aged 50-59 years with active or convalescent COVID-19. The sequenced material came from peripheral blood. The sequenced DNA is TGTGCCAGCAGTCCCAATGCCCGGACTAGTCTGTCTTACAATGAGCAGTTCTTC. The encoded protein is CASSPNARTSLSYNEQFF. The CDR3, completed at both ends by the reference TRBV7-6 and TRBJ2-1 genes, gives the full variable domain GAGVSQSPRYKVTKRGQDVALRCDPISGHVSLYWYRQALGQGPEFLTYFNYEAQQDKSGLPNDRFSAERPEGSISTLTIQRTEQRDSAMYRCASSPNARTSLSYNEQFFGPGTRLTVL.